This T cell receptor (beta chain) was sequenced during a study of T cells in localized non-small cell lung cancer. Remarks on this clone: Its antigen is undetermined.

Germline values: CDR1 LNHDA, CDR2 SQIVND (reference sequence). This CDR3 has 15 amino acids. Trimming removed 1 base from V and 3 bases from J, with 10 bases in between. Assay: immunoSEQ multiplex PCR; the TCRdb copy retains only in-frame clones and omits some. The sample lists 26,000 or so clones, 75% to 90% seen once, with around an eighth in the top ten. Study-wide results and limits: Investigators sequenced only a single tumor region, leaving heterogeneity possible. Uninvolved adjacent lung had the highest recorded T cell clonality, with tumor below it.

The starting material was peripheral blood, obtained before any cancer treatment. The chain joins TRBV19 to TRBJ1-3; no definite D call. The receptor's source is an older female donor with stage I lung adenocarcinoma. Here the CDR3 reads CASSIGSGLGNTIYF. As DNA, the CDR3 is TGTGCCAGTAGTATAGGATCGGGTCTTGGAAACACCATATATTTT.